What follows are 25 T cell receptor beta chains derived from one specimen sequenced in a study of cytomegalovirus exposure and HLA in healthy donors. Use of 60 Vbeta and 13 Jbeta primers characterized the PCR. Generated by immunoSEQ multiplex PCR, the TCRdb table keeps only in-frame clones and is missing some. Its listing shows 130,000 or so clones. Input material: PBMCs. Receptors originate from a woman aged 18-30 years in good health and CMV-seronegative.

The chain uses TRBV19 and TRBJ1-4, with D possibly matching TRBD1 (5 bases). CDR3 length equals 14 residues. CDR1 and CDR2 (germline): LNHDA, SQIVND (reference sequence). Trimming cost V 5 bases and J 5 bases, with 12 bases left between them. This chain's CDR3 is CASSGGAWNEKLFF. The CDR3 DNA reads as TGTGCCAGTAGTGGAGGGGCGTGGAATGAAAAACTGTTTTTT.

The rearrangement joins TRBV30 to TRBJ2-2, with 10 bases matching TRBD1. V shed 3 bases and J 13 bases; nucleotides not matched to a gene: 11. The CDR3 covers 14 residues. The germline gives CDR1 GTSNPN, CDR2 SVGIG (reference sequence). In nucleotides, the CDR3 is TGTGCCTGGAGGCTCGCGCTCCGGGACAGGGGGCTGTTTTTT. As protein: CAWRLALRDRGLFF.

This chain uses TRBV30 with TRBJ1-1; D not certain. Trimming stripped 3 bases from V and 11 bases from J, with 13 bases between. The germline gives CDR1 GTSNPN, CDR2 SVGIG (reference sequence). There are 11 residues in the CDR3. The DNA of the CDR3 is TGTGCCTGGAGGGTCTCTGTAGAGGCTTTCTTT. Residues: CAWRVSVEAFF.

This chain connects TRBV2 to TRBJ1-5, with D unresolved. Per the germline V gene, CDR1 is SNHLY and CDR2 is FYNNEI. This CDR3 has 13 amino acids. Trimming removed 6 bases at V and 2 bases at J, with 8 bases between. The CDR3 DNA sequence: TGTGCCAGCAGGGGCCTTGGCAATCAGCCCCAGCATTTT. Protein: CASRGLGNQPQHF.

V usage is TRBV5-4 and J usage is TRBJ2-3; no clear D gene. The germline gives CDR1 SGHNT, CDR2 YYREEE (reference sequence). The CDR3 totals 16 residues. The V gene lost 4 bases and the J gene lost 0 bases, with 15 bases spanning the gap. This CDR3 is CASSQPGRLSTDTQYF. The CDR3 DNA follows: TGTGCCAGCAGCCAACCTGGTAGACTTAGCACAGATACGCAGTATTTT.

The chain uses TRBV9 and TRBJ2-2; TRBD2 agrees at 7 bases. The CDR3 covers 16 residues. Losses at the gene ends were 2 bases for V and 1 base for J; bases not matched to a gene: 5. Germline V gives CDR1 SGDLS, CDR2 YYNGEE. The CDR3 protein is CASSVQAGMNTGELFF. The DNA of the CDR3 is TGTGCCAGCAGCGTTCAAGCGGGGATGAACACCGGGGAGCTGTTTTTT.

This chain joins TRBV7-6 and TRBJ2-1, with a possible D match to TRBD1 (6 bases). The CDR3 sequence is 11 residues long. CDR1 SGHVS and CDR2 FNYEAQ come from the germline V gene. Trimming stripped 5 bases from V and 10 bases from J, with 9 bases between. CDR3 region: CASSLGTEQFF. The CDR3 DNA reads TGTGCCAGCAGCCTAGGGACAGAGCAGTTCTTC.

V and J are TRBV28 and TRBJ2-7; 10 bases fit TRBD1. The CDR3 totals 16 residues. The V and J ends lost 3 bases and 3 bases, in that order; junction bases with no gene match: 8. CDR1 MDHEN and CDR2 SYDVKM come from the germline V gene. The chain's CDR3 is CASSFHTGTGDYEQYF. The CDR3 coding sequence is TGTGCCAGCAGTTTCCACACCGGGACAGGGGACTACGAGCAGTACTTC.

The chain recombines TRBV7-2 with TRBJ1-6; 10 positions match TRBD1. The CDR3 runs 16 residues. V shed 5 bases and J 9 bases; nucleotides not matched to a gene: 10. Germline V gene sequence: CDR1 SGHTA, CDR2 FQGNSA. The CDR3 coding sequence is TGTGCCAGCAGCCGCACCGGGACAGGGGATGGTTCACCCCTCCACTTT. It yields the protein CASSRTGTGDGSPLHF.

This chain uses TRBV10-3 with TRBJ1-1, with 9 bases aligning to TRBD1. Germline values: CDR1 ENHRY, CDR2 SYGVKD. After removal of 6 bases from V and 4 bases from J, the junction contained 6 bases not matched to a gene. This CDR3 is built from 14 residues. The CDR3 nucleotides read TGTGCCATCAGCGGACAGGGGTTGGCCACTGAAGCTTTCTTT. Residues: CAISGQGLATEAFF.

The V and J genes are TRBV19 and TRBJ1-2; no firm D call. The CDR3 extends over 15 amino acids. The ends were cut back, 3 bases at V and 3 bases at J, with 14 bases in the middle. CDR1 LNHDA and CDR2 SQIVND come from the germline V gene (reference sequence). The CDR3 region is CASSIERGQDYGYTF. CDR3 DNA: TGTGCCAGTAGTATCGAAAGAGGGCAAGACTATGGCTACACCTTC.

This chain joins TRBV30 and TRBJ2-1; D uncertain. Trimming took off 4 bases at V and 5 bases at J, with 6 bases between the two ends. The length of the CDR3 is 11 residues. Looked up from germline, CDR1 is GTSNPN and CDR2 is SVGIG (reference sequence). This CDR3 is CAWKQNNEQFF. In nucleotides, the CDR3 is TGTGCCTGGAAGCAAAACAATGAGCAGTTCTTC.

V usage is TRBV19 and J usage is TRBJ2-2; the D gene is possibly TRBD2 (6 bases). From germline, CDR1 is LNHDA and CDR2 SQIVND (reference sequence). CDR3 length equals 14 residues. V shed 7 bases and J shed 5 bases, with 14 bases lying between them. Here the CDR3 DNA reads TGTGCCAGTACGGAGGGCCTTAGGACCGGGGAGCTGTTTTTT. This codes for CASTEGLRTGELFF.

Concerning this clone: The junction departs from germline at one end; a sequencing error may be responsible. The chain links TRBV7-7 to TRBJ2-5, with 8 bases lining up with TRBD1. The CDR3 totals 13 residues. The V gene's germline CDR1 is SSHAT and CDR2 FNYEAQ (reference sequence). The chain's CDR3 is CASSQDRDKTQYF. The CDR3 coding sequence is TGTGCTAGCAGCCAGGACAGGGACAAGACCCAGTACTTC.

V usage is TRBV18 and J usage is TRBJ2-7, with 7 bases identical to TRBD2. Per germline, CDR1 KGHSH and CDR2 LQKENI. The CDR3 is made up of 15 amino acids. The junction had 9 bases not matched to a gene; V was cut back by 6 bases and J by 1 base. In DNA form, the CDR3 reads TGTGCCAGCTCTCCGCGGGGGATTCAATCCTACGAGCAGTACGTC. It encodes CASSPRGIQSYEQYV.

The rearrangement links TRBV11-2 to TRBJ1-1, with 9 bases aligning to TRBD1. The ends lost 5 bases at V and 11 bases at J; junction bases unmatched: 15. The CDR3 is made up of 15 amino acids. Germline CDR1 SGHAT, CDR2 FQNNGV. The CDR3 loop reads CASSPNRGRVRGAFF. In DNA form, the CDR3 reads TGTGCCAGCAGCCCAAACAGGGGGCGGGTCAGGGGTGCTTTCTTT. The full variable domain, in which reference TRBV11-2 and TRBJ1-1 provide the parts outside the CDR3, is EAGVAQSPRYKIIEKRQSVAFWCNPISGHATLYWYQQILGQGPKLLIQFQNNGVVDDSQLPKDRFSAERLKGVDSTLKIQPAKLEDSAVYLCASSPNRGRVRGAFFGQGTRLTVV.

The V and J genes are TRBV2 and TRBJ2-3, with TRBD2 matching over 7 bases. Germline CDR1 is SNHLY and CDR2 is FYNNEI. This CDR3 contains 14 residues. The V and J ends lost 7 bases and 1 base, in that order; junction bases with no gene match: 5. The CDR3: CASTVGLGTDTQYF. CDR3 sequence (DNA): TGTGCCAGCACCGTAGGACTAGGCACAGATACGCAGTATTTT.

V gene TRBV7-8 combines with J gene TRBJ2-7; D uncertain. Trimming shortened V by 5 bases and J by 3 bases, and 11 bases separated the two germline ends. Looked up from germline, CDR1 is SGHVS and CDR2 is FQNEAQ. This CDR3 has 13 amino acids. The CDR3 here is CASSPNNLYEQYF. The DNA for the CDR3 is TGTGCCAGCAGCCCGAACAATCTCTACGAGCAGTACTTC.

This rearrangement joins TRBV4-1 to TRBJ1-3, with 8 bases lining up with TRBD1. The V gene's germline CDR1 is MGHRA and CDR2 YSYEKL. The J segment lost 0 bases and the V segment lost 0 bases, leaving 4 bases of the junction unmatched. The CDR3 has 17 amino acids. CDR3 coding DNA: TGCGCCAGCAGCCAAGAGGGACAGGCAAACTCTGGAAACACCATATATTTT. The encoded protein is CASSQEGQANSGNTIYF.

The chain couples TRBV2 to TRBJ1-2; 10 bases align to TRBD1. Germline-derived CDR1 and CDR2 are SNHLY and FYNNEI. After removal of 5 bases from V and 6 bases from J, the junction contained 6 bases not matched to a gene. This CDR3 is 14 amino acids long. The CDR3 sequence is CASSRDRGDHGYTF. The CDR3 DNA reads as TGTGCCAGCAGTCGGGACAGGGGAGATCATGGCTACACCTTC.

The chain links TRBV4-1 to TRBJ2-1; 8 bases line up with TRBD2. This CDR3 has 16 residues. The V segment lost 3 bases and the J segment 3 bases; nucleotides outside the gene matches: 7. The germline gives CDR1 MGHRA, CDR2 YSYEKL. The CDR3 nucleotides read TGCGCCAGCAGCCACCCCAGCGGGAGCCGCTACAATGAGCAGTTCTTC. Protein product: CASSHPSGSRYNEQFF.

V usage is TRBV1 and J usage is TRBJ2-7; the D call in the table, TRBD1, was not verified against the DNA. TRBV1 is classified as a pseudogene. This CDR3 has 15 residues. CDR3 loop: CTSSQTQGDSYEQYF. CDR3 nucleotide sequence: TGCACCAGCAGCCAAACACAGGGGGACTCCTACGAGCAGTACTTC.

The V and J genes are TRBV19 and TRBJ2-6, with 7 positions matching TRBD1. CDR3 length equals 22 residues. Germline values: CDR1 LNHDA, CDR2 SQIVND (reference sequence). V gave up 2 bases and J gave up 0 bases; unmatched junction bases: 19. CDR3 protein: CASSIKDSIGQEVFSGANVLTF. CDR3 DNA: TGTGCCAGTAGTATAAAAGACTCCATTGGACAGGAGGTATTCTCTGGGGCCAACGTCCTGACTTTC.

The rearrangement uses TRBV30 and TRBJ1-5; D possibly corresponds to TRBD1 (5 bases). V was shortened by 4 bases and J by 9 bases, with 16 bases between the two germline ends. The CDR3 is 13 residues long. Looked up from germline, CDR1 is GTSNPN and CDR2 is SVGIG (reference sequence). In DNA form, the CDR3 reads TGTGCCTGGACATTTCAGGGTGGTGGGCCCCAGCATTTT. This sequence encodes CAWTFQGGGPQHF.

The J gene is TRBJ2-1, the V gene TRBV7-2, with 7 positions matching TRBD1. V was clipped by 3 bases and J by 5 bases; unmatched bases: 10. From germline, CDR1 is SGHTA and CDR2 FQGNSA. The CDR3 spans 16 residues. CDR3 loop: CASSFKSGTENNEQFF. The CDR3 coding sequence is TGTGCCAGCAGCTTTAAATCCGGGACAGAGAACAATGAGCAGTTCTTC.